This TCR beta chain comes out of a study of shared clonotypes between healthy human individuals. Study-level information: The cohort had a couple of women and a few men, ages 18 to 49.

Assay: immunoSEQ multiplex PCR; the TCRdb copy retains only in-frame clones and omits some. The sample contains around 690,000 clones, less than 95% of which appear only once. This clone has a single count. This CDR3 is built from 16 residues. From germline, CDR1 is SEHNR and CDR2 FQNEAQ (reference sequence). V shed 4 bases, J shed 2 bases, and the junction held 5 bases outside the gene matches. Sequenced: memory CD8+ T cells from PBMCs. Subset given: CD45RO+ cells pooled with CCR7-negative TemRA cells. This sequence was found in a man between 18 and 29 years old in good health. Some clones in this sample may be carry-over from other donors' samples. The chain employs TRBV7-9 and TRBJ2-5, with 12 bases that match TRBD2. In nucleotides, the CDR3 is TGTGCCAGCAGCTCCCCCGGACTAGCGGGGCAAGAGACCCAGTACTTC. Its protein is CASSSPGLAGQETQYF.